This note documents a single TCR beta chain sequence. This sample stems from a study of somatic mutations in cytotoxic T cells in rheumatoid arthritis. V lost 5 bases to trimming and J lost 1 base; unmatched junction nucleotides: 2. Germline lookup yields CDR1 SGHVS and CDR2 FQNEAQ. The CDR3 runs 14 residues. The assay was immunoSEQ multiplex PCR, and TCRdb's table has in-frame clones only and misses some. Among approximately 19,000 clones, over 60% were seen once, and the ten largest hold over 25%. The V call is TRBV7-8, the J call TRBJ1-5; 7 nucleotides match TRBD1. Source material: CD8+ T cells sorted from blood. The source is an adult with rheumatoid arthritis. CDR3: CASSQGQSNQPQHF. CDR3 nucleotide sequence: TGTGCCAGCAGCCAGGGACAGAGCAATCAGCCCCAGCATTTT.